These T cell receptor beta chains were read from a single sample in a study of cytomegalovirus exposure and HLA in healthy donors. Method: immunoSEQ multiplex PCR; TCRdb's copy keeps in-frame clones and lacks some. The sample yields 80,000 to 90,000 clones, 80% to 90% seen once. Specimen: PBMCs. The origin of the receptors is a woman in her thirties in good health and CMV-seronegative. Both conserved end residues are part of each CDR3.

v_gene: TRBV18; j_gene: TRBJ2-7; CDR3aa: CASSPRSGQGTEQYF
v_gene: TRBV5-1; j_gene: TRBJ2-7; CDR3aa: CASSFGQYYEQYF
v_gene: TRBV6-1; j_gene: TRBJ1-2; CDR3aa: CASSARANYGYTF
v_gene: TRBV2; j_gene: TRBJ1-2; CDR3aa: CATRTDPKVYGYTF
v_gene: TRBV30; j_gene: TRBJ1-4; CDR3aa: CAWSDTGGSNEKLFF
v_gene: TRBV11-1; j_gene: TRBJ2-5; CDR3aa: CASSPEGQGEETQYF
v_gene: TRBV7-9; j_gene: TRBJ2-5; CDR3aa: CSSSFEETQYF
v_gene: TRBV19; j_gene: TRBJ2-7; CDR3aa: CASSIGRAGGYEQYF
v_gene: TRBV5-4; j_gene: TRBJ2-1; CDR3aa: CASRGDTASYNEQFF
v_gene: TRBV28; j_gene: TRBJ1-1; CDR3aa: CASSFGDRGFTEAFF
v_gene: TRBV30; j_gene: TRBJ1-1; CDR3aa: CAWSPLGYTEAFF
v_gene: TRBV7-2; j_gene: TRBJ1-3; CDR3aa: CASSLVATSTVNTIYF
v_gene: TRBV18; j_gene: TRBJ1-5; CDR3aa: CASSPGPSNQPQHF
v_gene: TRBV7-3; j_gene: TRBJ1-1; CDR3aa: CASSFHLDENTEAFF
v_gene: TRBV7-8; j_gene: TRBJ1-1; CDR3aa: CASSLSLRGSTLNTEAFF
v_gene: TRBV6-5; j_gene: TRBJ2-7; CDR3aa: CASSYTGLGNYEQYF